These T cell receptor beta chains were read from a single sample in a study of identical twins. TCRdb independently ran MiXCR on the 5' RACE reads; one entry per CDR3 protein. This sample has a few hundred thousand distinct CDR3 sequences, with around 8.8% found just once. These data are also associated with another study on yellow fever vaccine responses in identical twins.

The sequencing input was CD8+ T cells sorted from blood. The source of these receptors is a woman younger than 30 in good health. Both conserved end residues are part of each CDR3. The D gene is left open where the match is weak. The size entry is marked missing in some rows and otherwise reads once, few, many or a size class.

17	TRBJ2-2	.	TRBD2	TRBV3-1	CATTQGLAGGPTGELFF	TGTGCCACCACCCAAGGATTAGCGGGAGGGCCGACCGGGGAGCTGTTTTTT
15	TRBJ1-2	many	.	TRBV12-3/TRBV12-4	CASSLGQGGHYGYTF	TGTGCCAGCAGTTTAGGGCAGGGAGGGCACTATGGCTACACCTTC
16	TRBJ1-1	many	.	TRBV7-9	CASSPPGGPSGTEAFF	TGTGCCAGCAGCCCCCCGGGTGGGCCGTCGGGCACTGAAGCTTTCTTT
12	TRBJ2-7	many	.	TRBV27	CASSSQGYEQYF	TGTGCCAGCAGCTCACAGGGCTACGAGCAGTACTTC
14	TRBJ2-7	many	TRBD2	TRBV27	CASSSGTSGNEQYF	TGTGCCAGCAGCTCCGGGACTAGCGGGAATGAGCAGTACTTC
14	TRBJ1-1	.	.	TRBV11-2	CASSYRTVNTEAFF	TGTGCCAGCAGCTATAGGACGGTGAACACTGAAGCTTTCTTT
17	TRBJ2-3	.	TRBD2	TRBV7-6	CASSLGPSGGHTDTQYF	TGTGCCAGCAGCTTAGGGCCTAGCGGGGGGCATACAGATACGCAGTATTTT
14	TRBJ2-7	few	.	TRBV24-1	CATSAAEGGYEQYF	TGTGCCACCAGTGCCGCCGAGGGGGGTTACGAGCAGTACTTC
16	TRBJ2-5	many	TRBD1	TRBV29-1	CSVASDRGLGGETQYF	TGCAGCGTTGCCTCGGACAGGGGGCTTGGAGGAGAGACCCAGTACTTC
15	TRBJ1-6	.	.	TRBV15	CATSGGDSINSPLHF	TGTGCCACCAGCGGAGGGGACTCGATAAATTCACCCCTCCACTTT
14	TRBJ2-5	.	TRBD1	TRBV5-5	CASSFGQGAETQYF	TGTGCCAGCAGCTTCGGACAGGGGGCTGAGACCCAGTACTTC
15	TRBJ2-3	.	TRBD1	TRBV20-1	CSASHPGGTGDTQYF	TGCAGTGCTAGTCATCCAGGGGGCACCGGGGATACGCAGTATTTT
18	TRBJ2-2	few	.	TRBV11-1	CASSIVPKTGRPDGELFF	TGTGCCAGCAGCATCGTACCCAAGACAGGGAGGCCGGACGGGGAGCTGTTTTTT
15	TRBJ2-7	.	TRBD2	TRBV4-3	CASSPQAGASYEQYF	TGCGCCAGCAGCCCTCAAGCGGGAGCATCCTACGAGCAGTACTTC
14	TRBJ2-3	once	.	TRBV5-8	CARSPGLNTDTQYF	TGTGCCAGGAGCCCGGGGCTGAACACAGATACGCAGTATTTT
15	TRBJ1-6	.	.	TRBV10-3	CAISDQSSYNSPLHF	TGTGCCATCAGTGACCAAAGCTCCTATAATTCACCCCTCCACTTT
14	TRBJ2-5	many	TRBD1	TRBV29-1	CSVEGQGRRETQYF	TGCAGCGTTGAAGGACAGGGTAGACGAGAGACCCAGTACTTC
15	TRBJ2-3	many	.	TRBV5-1	CASSFTYASTDTQYF	TGCGCCAGCAGCTTCACTTACGCTAGCACAGATACGCAGTATTTT
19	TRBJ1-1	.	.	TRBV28	CASSYTALNQGFQNTEAFF	TGTGCCAGCAGTTATACTGCGCTCAACCAGGGGTTTCAGAACACTGAAGCTTTCTTT
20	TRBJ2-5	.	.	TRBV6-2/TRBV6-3	CASRYPTTEDPGFIGETQYF	TGTGCCAGCAGATACCCCACAACCGAGGACCCGGGGTTTATCGGGGAGACCCAGTACTTC
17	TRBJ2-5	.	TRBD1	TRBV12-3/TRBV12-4	CASMNLGTGGLQETQYF	TGTGCCAGCATGAACCTTGGGACAGGGGGTTTACAAGAGACCCAGTACTTC
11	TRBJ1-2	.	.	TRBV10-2	CASSEGDGYTF	TGCGCCAGCAGTGAGGGGGACGGCTACACCTTC
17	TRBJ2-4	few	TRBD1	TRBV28	CASSSYHRGTGKNIQYF	TGTGCCAGCAGTTCCTATCACAGGGGGACTGGAAAAAACATTCAGTACTTC
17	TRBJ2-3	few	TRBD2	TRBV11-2	CASSLDPPAGVVDTQYF	TGTGCCAGCAGCTTAGACCCCCCCGCGGGAGTGGTAGATACGCAGTATTTT
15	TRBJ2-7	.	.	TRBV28	CASSKFRDSAREQYF	TGTGCCAGCAGCAAATTCCGGGACTCCGCGCGAGAGCAGTACTTC
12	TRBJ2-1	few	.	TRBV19	CATADNYNEQFF	TGTGCCACCGCGGACAATTACAATGAGCAGTTCTTC
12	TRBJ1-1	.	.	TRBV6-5	CASSFSGVEAFF	TGTGCCAGCAGTTTCTCAGGGGTTGAAGCTTTCTTT
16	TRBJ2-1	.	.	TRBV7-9	CASSLSFSGLTLEQFF	TGTGCCAGCAGCTTAAGTTTTTCGGGCCTCACTTTAGAGCAGTTCTTC
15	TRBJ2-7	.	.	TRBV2	CAYGQLKINSYEQYF	TGTGCCTACGGACAGCTAAAGATCAACTCCTACGAGCAGTACTTC
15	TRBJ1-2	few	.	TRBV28	CASSLRSRGFYGYTF	TGTGCCAGCAGTTTAAGGAGCAGGGGATTCTATGGCTACACCTTC
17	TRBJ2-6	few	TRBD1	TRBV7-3	CASSYPDRQAGANVLTF	TGTGCCAGCAGCTACCCGGACAGGCAAGCTGGGGCCAACGTCCTGACTTTC
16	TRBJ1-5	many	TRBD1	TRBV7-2	CASSLGTGWVNQPQHF	TGTGCCAGCAGCCTAGGGACAGGCTGGGTCAATCAGCCCCAGCATTTT
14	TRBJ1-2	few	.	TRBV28	CASGRGTHNYGYTF	TGTGCCAGCGGCCGCGGGACACACAACTATGGCTACACCTTC
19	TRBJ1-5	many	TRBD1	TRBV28	CASNPNPGQGARSNQPQHF	TGTGCCAGCAATCCTAACCCAGGACAGGGGGCTCGGAGCAATCAGCCCCAGCATTTT
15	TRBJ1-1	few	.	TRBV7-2	CASSLVAGQPTEAFF	TGTGCCAGCAGCTTAGTGGCAGGGCAGCCCACTGAAGCTTTCTTT
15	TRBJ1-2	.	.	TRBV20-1	CSATPAPDVNYGYTF	TGCAGTGCTACCCCAGCTCCGGACGTTAACTATGGCTACACCTTC
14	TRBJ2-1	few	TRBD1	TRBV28	CASSIGTGLNEQFF	TGTGCCAGCAGCATCGGGACAGGGTTAAATGAGCAGTTCTTC
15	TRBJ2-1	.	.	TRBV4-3	CASSQDDSGANEQFF	TGCGCCAGCAGCCAAGACGACTCCGGGGCAAATGAGCAGTTCTTC
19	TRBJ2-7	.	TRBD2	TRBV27	CASSSYPGTSGRPSYEQYF	TGTGCCAGCAGTTCTTATCCCGGGACTAGCGGGAGACCCTCCTACGAGCAGTACTTC
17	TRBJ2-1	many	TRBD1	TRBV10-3	CAISESLGTAQNNEQFF	TGTGCCATCAGTGAGTCTCTTGGGACAGCGCAAAACAATGAGCAGTTCTTC
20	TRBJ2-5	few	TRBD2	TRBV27	CASSLSGLAGGKGGQETQYF	TGTGCCAGCAGTTTATCGGGGCTAGCGGGAGGCAAAGGTGGGCAAGAGACCCAGTACTTC
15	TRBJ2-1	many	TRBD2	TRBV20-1	CSARDLTSGYNEQFF	TGCAGTGCTAGAGATCTGACTAGCGGATACAATGAGCAGTTCTTC
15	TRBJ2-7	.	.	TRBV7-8	CASSSNRDPSYEQYF	TGTGCCAGCAGCTCAAACAGGGACCCTTCCTACGAGCAGTACTTC
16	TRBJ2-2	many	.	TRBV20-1	CSAPRRERGDTGELFF	TGCAGTGCTCCCCGACGGGAGAGGGGCGACACCGGGGAGCTGTTTTTT
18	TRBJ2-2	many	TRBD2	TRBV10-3	CAISEGLAGAVNTGELFF	TGTGCCATCAGTGAGGGGCTAGCGGGGGCTGTGAACACCGGGGAGCTGTTTTTT
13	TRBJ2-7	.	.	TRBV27	CASSLGSRYEQYF	TGTGCCAGCAGTTTGGGCAGTCGCTACGAGCAGTACTTC
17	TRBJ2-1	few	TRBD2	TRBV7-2	CASTSRESGRARNEQFF	TGTGCCAGCACCTCGAGAGAGAGCGGGAGGGCCCGCAATGAGCAGTTCTTC
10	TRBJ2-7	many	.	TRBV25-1	CASSLYEQYF	TGTGCCAGCAGCCTATACGAGCAGTACTTC
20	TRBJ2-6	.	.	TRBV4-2	CASSQYFLDRSNSGANVLTF	TGTGCCAGCAGCCAGTACTTCCTCGACAGGTCGAACTCTGGGGCCAACGTCCTGACTTTC
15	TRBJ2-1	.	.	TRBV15	CATSRDPDKYNEQFF	TGTGCCACCAGCAGAGATCCGGACAAATACAATGAGCAGTTCTTC
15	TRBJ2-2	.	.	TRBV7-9	CASSLVADLTGELFF	TGTGCCAGCAGCTTAGTAGCGGATCTCACCGGGGAGCTGTTTTTT
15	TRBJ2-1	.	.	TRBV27	CASRGISVSYNEQFF	TGTGCCAGCAGGGGAATCAGTGTCTCCTACAATGAGCAGTTCTTC
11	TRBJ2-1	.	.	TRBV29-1	CSARVYNEQFF	TGCAGCGCTCGCGTCTACAATGAGCAGTTCTTC
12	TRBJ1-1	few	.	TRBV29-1	CSVEGGSGEAFF	TGCAGCGTTGAAGGGGGGTCGGGTGAAGCTTTCTTT